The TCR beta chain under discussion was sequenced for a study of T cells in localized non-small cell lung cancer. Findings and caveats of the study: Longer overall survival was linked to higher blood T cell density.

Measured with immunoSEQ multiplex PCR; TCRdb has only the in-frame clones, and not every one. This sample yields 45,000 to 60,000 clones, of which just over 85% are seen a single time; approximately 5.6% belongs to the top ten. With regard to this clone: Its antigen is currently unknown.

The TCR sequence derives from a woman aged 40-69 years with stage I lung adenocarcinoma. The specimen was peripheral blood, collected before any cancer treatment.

The CDR3 DNA reads TGTGCCAGCAGTCATGGTAACACCATATATTTT. This gives the protein CASSHGNTIYF. V is TRBV6-6 and J is TRBJ1-3; D remains ambiguous. The CDR3 runs to 11 residues. V was cut by 5 bases and J by 7 bases, with 6 bases left in between. Germline assignment: CDR1 MNHNY and CDR2 SVGAGI (reference sequence).